One sample yielded the 22 T cell receptor beta chains listed below, sequenced in a study of T cells in Graves' hyperthyroidism and ophthalmopathy. Amplified TCR beta CDR3 regions came from RNA transcripts. Primed by the HTBI set, a first-round RT-PCR was run on the TCR CDR3. In TCRdb, the multiplex PCR reads were re-called with MiXCR into one record per CDR3 protein. The sample has around 500,000 distinct CDR3 sequences, 15% to 20% seen once. Input material: blood. The receptor source for this set is a woman in her twenties or thirties with Graves' ophthalmopathy.

This clonotype has just a few counts. The chain has TRBV29-1 and TRBJ1-2; 9 nucleotides align to TRBD1. The V and J ends lost 7 bases and 3 bases, in that order; junction bases with no gene match: 12. Per germline, CDR1 SQVTM and CDR2 ANQGSEA. The CDR3 spans 15 residues. The CDR3, as DNA: TGCAGCGCTGGGGGGCGGACAGGGGAATACTATGGCTACACCTTC. Its translation is CSAGGRTGEYYGYTF.

This clonotype was counted between two and nine times. V usage is TRBV30 and J usage is TRBJ2-7; D not certain. V lost 2 bases, J lost 0 bases, and 8 bases lay in between. This CDR3 is built from 13 residues. Germline loops: CDR1 GTSNPN, CDR2 SVGIG (reference sequence). The CDR3 DNA reads TGTGCCTGGAGTATGAGGTTCTCCTACGAGCAGTACTTC. It encodes CAWSMRFSYEQYF.

The rearrangement links TRBV6-5 to TRBJ1-4; possible D gene TRBD1, 6 bases. Germline CDR1 MNHEY, CDR2 SVGAGI. The ends were cut back, 3 bases at V and 8 bases at J, with 13 bases in the middle. This CDR3 region has 14 residues. CDR3 coding DNA: TGTGCCAGCAGTTATCTCGGACAGACAGAAAAACTGTTTTTT. Residues: CASSYLGQTEKLFF.

Concerning this clonotype itself: Being one base from a much bigger clone, this may be a read error. This chain joins TRBV5-1 and TRBJ2-3; D possibly corresponds to TRBD2 (5 bases). Trimming pared 0 bases from V and 2 bases from J, leaving 10 bases between. The CDR3 totals 15 residues. Germline V CDR1 and CDR2: SGHRS, YFSETQ. CDR3 sequence reads: CASSLDSGATDTQYF. The CDR3 nucleotides read TGCGCCAGCAGCTTGGACAGCGGAGCCACAGATACGCAGTATTTT.

At least ten counts were recorded for this clonotype. V usage is TRBV12-3 or TRBV12-4 and J usage is TRBJ2-1; D is uncertain. This CDR3 region has 13 residues. V was shortened by 3 bases and J by 10 bases, with 13 bases between the two germline ends. As DNA, the CDR3 is TGTGCCAGCAGTTTGTTATTTTCCGAGGAGCAGTTCTTC. It yields the protein CASSLLFSEEQFF.

This clonotype was observed a handful of times. The chain joins TRBV27 to TRBJ2-7, with 9 bases fitting TRBD1. Germline assignment: CDR1 MNHEY and CDR2 SMNVEV (reference sequence). This CDR3 has 17 residues. Trimming took 0 bases from V and 3 from J; bases not matched to a gene: 9. In DNA form, the CDR3 reads TGTGCCAGCAGTTTATCACGGGGGACAGGGCCAATCTACGAGCAGTACTTC. Protein sequence: CASSLSRGTGPIYEQYF.

The chain employs TRBV18 and TRBJ1-1, with D uncertain. Germline V gene lookup returns CDR1 KGHSH and CDR2 LQKENI. There are 13 residues in the CDR3. With 2 bases removed from V and 3 bases from J, the gap between germline ends came to 7 bases. CDR3 DNA sequence: TGTGCCAGCTCACCAGCCGGGGACACTGAAGCTTTCTTT. Residues: CASSPAGDTEAFF.

Ten or more counts support this clonotype. This chain links TRBV20-1 with TRBJ2-3; 10 nucleotides line up with TRBD2. Losses at the gene ends were 1 base for V and 0 bases for J; bases not matched to a gene: 4. The germline V gene encodes CDR1 DFQATT and CDR2 SNEGSKA (reference sequence). This CDR3 contains 16 residues. In DNA form, the CDR3 reads TGCAGTGCTAGAGGAGTGACTAGCGGGAGCACAGATACGCAGTATTTT. Its protein product is CSARGVTSGSTDTQYF.

This clonotype has just a few counts. The rearrangement links TRBV19 to TRBJ1-5; 9 nucleotides agree with TRBD1. The V gene's germline CDR1 is LNHDA and CDR2 SQIVND (reference sequence). The CDR3 has 15 amino acids. J gave up 7 bases and V 3 bases, and 7 bases lay outside the gene matches. For the CDR3, the DNA is TGTGCCAGTAGTATCTCGGGACAGGGCCTACAGCCCCAGCATTTT. Translating it yields CASSISGQGLQPQHF.

This clonotype was observed at least ten times. The chain links TRBV11-2 to TRBJ1-5; a possible D gene is TRBD1 (5 bases). The CDR3 has 15 residues. In germline, CDR1 is SGHAT, CDR2 FQNNGV. V lost 5 bases to trimming and J lost 5 bases, with 16 bases between them. The CDR3 reads CASSLGAGKYQPQHF. DNA of the CDR3: TGTGCCAGCAGCCTCGGGGCAGGCAAATATCAGCCCCAGCATTTT.

The sample holds a few counts of this clonotype. The rearrangement uses TRBV2 and TRBJ2-3; D gene uncertain. This CDR3 has 12 residues. Looked up from germline, CDR1 is SNHLY and CDR2 is FYNNEI. Trimming took off 6 bases at V and 2 bases at J, with 6 bases between the two ends. The CDR3 DNA reads TGTGCCAGCAGCCGACTCACAGATACGCAGTATTTT. It yields the protein CASSRLTDTQYF. Full variable domain (outside the CDR3, taken from reference TRBV2 and TRBJ2-3): EPEVTQTPSHQVTQMGQEVILRCVPISNHLYFYWYRQILGQKVEFLVSFYNNEISEKSEIFDDQFSVERPDGSNFTLKIRSTKLEDSAMYFCASSRLTDTQYFGPGTRLTVL.

The chain recombines TRBV3-1 with TRBJ2-3; 12 bases agree with TRBD2. The CDR3 spans 17 residues. In germline, CDR1 is LGHDT, CDR2 YNNKEL (reference sequence). V shed 3 bases, J shed 2 bases, and the junction held 6 bases outside the gene matches. The CDR3 spells CASSHDLAGGITDTQYF. CDR3 DNA sequence: TGTGCCAGCAGCCACGACCTAGCGGGGGGGATCACAGATACGCAGTATTTT.

This clonotype has a count of ten or more. The rearrangement uses TRBV20-1 and TRBJ1-1; D gene ambiguous. The length of the CDR3 is 11 residues. Germline V gene sequence: CDR1 DFQATT, CDR2 SNEGSKA (reference sequence). The CDR3 nucleotides read TGCAGCGCGATTTCAAACACTGAAGCTTTCTTT. Amino acid sequence: CSAISNTEAFF.

In this sample, this clonotype turned up a few times. The chain uses TRBV24-1 and TRBJ2-4; 8 bases map to TRBD2. The germline V gene has CDR1 KGHDR and CDR2 SFDVKD. This CDR3 has 14 amino acids. V shed 3 bases, J shed 7 bases, and the junction held 4 bases outside the gene matches. The chain's CDR3 is CATSDSGRGNIQYF. The CDR3 DNA reads as TGTGCCACCAGTGATAGCGGGAGAGGCAACATTCAGTACTTC.

The rearrangement links TRBV7-2 to TRBJ1-3; D is unclear. V was clipped by 1 base and J by 3 bases, with 16 bases between them. Germline V CDR1 and CDR2: SGHTA, FQGNSA. The CDR3 is 17 residues long. The CDR3 DNA reads as TGTGCCAGCAGCTTAGGAGAGGTCGGCGAGGATGGAAACACCATATATTTT. It specifies CASSLGEVGEDGNTIYF.

The rearrangement links TRBV10-3 to TRBJ2-2; no definite D call. V was trimmed by 6 bases and J by 4 bases, leaving 9 bases between them. There are 13 residues in the CDR3. CDR1 ENHRY and CDR2 SYGVKD come from the germline V gene. CDR3 nucleotides: TGTGCCATCAGGGAATCGGGCACCGGGGAGCTGTTTTTT. Its translation: CAIRESGTGELFF.

A few counts support this clonotype. The chain couples TRBV27 to TRBJ2-1, with D perhaps matching TRBD1 (5 bases). Germline assignment: CDR1 MNHEY and CDR2 SMNVEV (reference sequence). The CDR3 totals 11 residues. The V gene lost 6 bases and the J gene lost 11 bases, with 11 bases spanning the gap. CDR3: CASSATDQQFF. The DNA for the CDR3 is TGTGCCAGCAGCGCGACAGATCAGCAGTTCTTC.

This clonotype was counted many times. The CDR3 DNA sequence: TGTGCCAGCAGTTTAAATCCGTTGGGGCAAGAGACCCAGTACTTC. Encoded protein: CASSLNPLGQETQYF. The chain recombines TRBV28 with TRBJ2-5; D is unresolved. The CDR3 spans 15 residues. Trimming shortened V by 2 bases and J by 2 bases, and 12 bases separated the two germline ends. Germline values: CDR1 MDHEN, CDR2 SYDVKM.

In this sample, this clonotype turned up many times. In DNA, the CDR3 is TGTGCCAGCACCCTGGGAGGGACAGATACGCAGTATTTT. Its protein product is CASTLGGTDTQYF. V gene TRBV28 combines with J gene TRBJ2-3; TRBD2 aligns across 7 bases. With 7 bases clipped from V and 3 bases from J, the junction kept 4 bases outside the gene matches. Germline loops: CDR1 MDHEN, CDR2 SYDVKM. The CDR3 length is 13 residues.

This clonotype was detected many times. The rearrangement joins TRBV11-2 to TRBJ2-7, with D tentatively TRBD2 (6 bases). Per germline, CDR1 SGHAT and CDR2 FQNNGV. The germline V and J ends were trimmed by 0 bases and 6 bases, with 15 bases remaining between them. This CDR3 has 15 residues. The CDR3 protein is CASSLDPGDPREQYF. The CDR3 coding sequence is TGTGCCAGCAGCTTAGATCCGGGGGACCCTCGCGAGCAGTACTTC.

This clonotype was found many times. The rearrangement joins TRBV28 to TRBJ2-5, with D tentatively TRBD2 (5 bases). Trimming took 5 bases from V and 5 from J, leaving 15 bases between them. The CDR3 loop spans 14 amino acids. The germline V gene encodes CDR1 MDHEN and CDR2 SYDVKM. CDR3 sequence (DNA): TGTGCCAGCAGTACAAGAGAGGGCGCCGAGACCCAGTACTTC. Amino acids: CASSTREGAETQYF.

The table lists this clonotype with many counts. This chain connects TRBV5-1 to TRBJ2-7; TRBD1 aligns across 8 bases. Germline trimming cut 2 bases from V and 3 bases from J; bases unmatched to any gene: 7. Per germline, CDR1 SGHRS and CDR2 YFSETQ. This CDR3 spans 15 amino acids. As DNA, the CDR3 is TGCGCCAGCAGCTTTACAGGACAGGGCGGCTACGAGCAGTACTTC. It encodes CASSFTGQGGYEQYF.